This TCR beta chain was recorded in a study of CD8+ T cells in alopecia areata. Study-wide points: Throughout tofacitinib, many expanded lesional clones continued to persist in scalp and blood.

Noted treatment: oral pan-JAK inhibitor, 5-10 mg twice daily. From alopecia areata patients, lesional scalp punch biopsies and peripheral blood were collected. Investigators isolated RNA and reverse transcribed it into cDNA to act as the sequencing template. Clones were read by immunoSEQ multiplex PCR, and TCRdb kept only the in-frame ones, dropping some. The data show 200,000 or so clones, nearly 60% seen once. Details on this clone: Its antigen remains unidentified.

Per germline, CDR1 SGHDT and CDR2 YYEEEE. The V end lost 2 bases, the J end lost 0 bases, and 9 bases lay between the germline ends. This CDR3 contains 14 residues. The sequencing here drew on CD4+ T cells sorted from blood, taken at week 24, from a patient treated with tofacitinib. This chain connects TRBV5-6 to TRBJ2-7; the D gene could be TRBD1 or TRBD2 (5 bases each). The clonotype was recovered from a human donor with alopecia areata. CDR3 residues: CASSFGTSSYEQYF. CDR3 DNA: TGTGCCAGCAGCTTCGGGACCAGCTCCTACGAGCAGTACTTC.